What follows is one T cell receptor (beta chain) and its context. This sample stems from a study of control samples from healthy donors and cancer patients. Sequencing was performed with immunoSEQ multiplex PCR; in TCRdb, only in-frame clones are kept and a portion is missing. The repertoire holds around 170,000 clones, with 80% to 95% as singletons. The CDR3 spans 14 residues. With V trimmed by 4 bases and J by 2 bases, 5 bases remained unmatched. Germline lookup yields CDR1 SQVTM and CDR2 ANQGSEA. This chain uses TRBV29-1 with TRBJ2-1; TRBD2 agrees at 7 bases. The sample taken for sequencing was blood. This sequence was found in a woman aged 25 to 39 in good health. In DNA, the CDR3 is TGCAGCGTTGTTCTAGCGGAGACCTACAATGAGCAGTTCTTC. It yields the protein CSVVLAETYNEQFF.